This T cell receptor beta chain was identified during a study of T-cell reconstitution after alpha-beta-depleted transplantation in children. Study-level findings and limits: At one year after transplant, newly produced T cells mostly accounted for T-cell counts and diversity. The origin of high day-60 TCRbeta diversity in some patients lay in surviving recipient T cells and thymic progenitors. By about two months after transplant, alpha-beta T cells reportedly arose from several hundred graft clones that had expanded.

V was trimmed by 0 bases and J by 6 bases, leaving 12 bases between them. The CDR3 has 15 residues. Germline CDR1 is ENHRY and CDR2 is SYGVKD. This clonotype came up many times. Its target is not known. TCRbeta library construction was performed incorporating unique molecular identifiers. Via MiXCR, TCRdb re-called the PCR reads, giving one row per CDR3 protein. Among hundreds of thousands of distinct CDR3 sequences listed, around 25% were seen once. This chain uses TRBV10-3 with TRBJ2-1, with D perhaps assigned TRBD1 or TRBD2 (6 bases each). The TCR originated in a female patient under 10 years old who had a stem cell transplant for congenital amegakaryocytic thrombocytopenia, so the T cells may come from the graft donor. The sequences come from PBMCs, mostly from graft donor cells, collected 360 days after TCRalphabeta/CD19-depleted stem cell transplant. In nucleotides, the CDR3 is TGTGCCATCAGTGAGTCCGAGGGGGGCCGCAATGAGCAGTTCTTC. This encodes CAISESEGGRNEQFF.